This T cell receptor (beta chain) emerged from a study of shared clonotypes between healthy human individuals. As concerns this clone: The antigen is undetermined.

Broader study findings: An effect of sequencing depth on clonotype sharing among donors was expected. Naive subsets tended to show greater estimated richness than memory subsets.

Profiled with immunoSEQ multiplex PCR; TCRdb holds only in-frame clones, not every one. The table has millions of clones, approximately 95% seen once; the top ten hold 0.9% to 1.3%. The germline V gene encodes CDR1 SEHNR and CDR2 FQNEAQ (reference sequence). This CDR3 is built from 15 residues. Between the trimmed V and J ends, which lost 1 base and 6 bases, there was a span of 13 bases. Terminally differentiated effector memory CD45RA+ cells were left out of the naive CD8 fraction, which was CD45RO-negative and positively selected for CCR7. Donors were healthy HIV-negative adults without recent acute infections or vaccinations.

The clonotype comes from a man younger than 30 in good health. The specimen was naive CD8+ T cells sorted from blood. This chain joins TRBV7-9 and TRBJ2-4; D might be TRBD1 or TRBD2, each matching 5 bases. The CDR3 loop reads CASSLGRWGINIQYF. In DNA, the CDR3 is TGTGCCAGCAGCTTAGGTCGGTGGGGGATAAACATTCAGTACTTC.